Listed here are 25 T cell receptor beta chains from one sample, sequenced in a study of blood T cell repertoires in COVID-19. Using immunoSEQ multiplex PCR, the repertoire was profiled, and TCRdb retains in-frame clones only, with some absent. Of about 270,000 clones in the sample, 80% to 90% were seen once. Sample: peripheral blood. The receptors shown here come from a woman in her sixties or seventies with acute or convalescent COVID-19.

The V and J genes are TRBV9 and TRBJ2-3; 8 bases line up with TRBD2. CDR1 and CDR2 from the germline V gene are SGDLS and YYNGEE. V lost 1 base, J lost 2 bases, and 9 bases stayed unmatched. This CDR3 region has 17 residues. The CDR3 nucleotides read TGTGCCAGCAGCGTATTCTCAATAGCGGGGACCACAGATACGCAGTATTTT. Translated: CASSVFSIAGTTDTQYF.

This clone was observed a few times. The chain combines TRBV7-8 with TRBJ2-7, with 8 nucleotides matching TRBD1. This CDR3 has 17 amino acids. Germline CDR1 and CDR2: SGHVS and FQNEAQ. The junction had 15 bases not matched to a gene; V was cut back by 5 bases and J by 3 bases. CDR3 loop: CASSRTRVGTGYYEQYF. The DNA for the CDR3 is TGTGCCAGCAGCCGTACCCGGGTCGGGACAGGTTACTACGAGCAGTACTTC.

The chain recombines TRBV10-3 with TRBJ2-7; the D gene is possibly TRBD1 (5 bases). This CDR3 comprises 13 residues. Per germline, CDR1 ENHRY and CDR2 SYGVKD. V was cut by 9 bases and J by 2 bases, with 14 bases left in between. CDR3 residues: CAIGAGDTYEQYF. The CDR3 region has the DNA TGTGCCATAGGGGCAGGAGATACCTACGAGCAGTACTTC.

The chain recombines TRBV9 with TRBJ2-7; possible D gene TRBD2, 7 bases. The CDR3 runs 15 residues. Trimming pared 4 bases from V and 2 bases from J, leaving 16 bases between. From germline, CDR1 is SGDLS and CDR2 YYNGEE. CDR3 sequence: CASSPAGALTYEQYF. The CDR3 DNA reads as TGTGCCAGCAGCCCCGCGGGGGCTCTAACCTACGAGCAGTACTTC.

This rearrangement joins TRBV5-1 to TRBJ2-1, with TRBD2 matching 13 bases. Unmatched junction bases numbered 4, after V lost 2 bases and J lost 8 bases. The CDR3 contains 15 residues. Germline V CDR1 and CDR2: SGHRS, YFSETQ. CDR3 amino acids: CASSFTSGGAHEQFF. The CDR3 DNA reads TGCGCCAGCAGCTTCACTAGCGGGGGGGCCCATGAGCAGTTCTTC. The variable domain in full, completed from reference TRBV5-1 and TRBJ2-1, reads KAGVTQTPRYLIKTRGQQVTLSCSPISGHRSVSWYQQTPGQGLQFLFEYFSETQRNKGNFPGRFSGRQFSNSRSEMNVSTLELGDSALYLCASSFTSGGAHEQFFGPGTRLTVL.

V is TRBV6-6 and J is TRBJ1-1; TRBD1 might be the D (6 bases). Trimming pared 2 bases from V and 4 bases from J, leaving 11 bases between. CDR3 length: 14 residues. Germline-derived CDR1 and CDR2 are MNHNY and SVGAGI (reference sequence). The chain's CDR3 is CASSYPETGTEAFF. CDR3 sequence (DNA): TGTGCCAGCAGTTACCCAGAGACAGGCACTGAAGCTTTCTTT.

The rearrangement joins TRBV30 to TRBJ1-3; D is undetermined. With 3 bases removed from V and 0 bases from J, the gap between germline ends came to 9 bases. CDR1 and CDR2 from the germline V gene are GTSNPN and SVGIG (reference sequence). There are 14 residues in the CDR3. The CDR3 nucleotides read TGTGCCTGGAGGAGAGGAGTCTCTGGAAACACCATATATTTT. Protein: CAWRRGVSGNTIYF.

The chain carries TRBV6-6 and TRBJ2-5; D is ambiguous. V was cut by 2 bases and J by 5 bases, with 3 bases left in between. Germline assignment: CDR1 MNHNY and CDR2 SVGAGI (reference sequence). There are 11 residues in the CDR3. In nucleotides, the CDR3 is TGTGCCAGCAGTTACGCGGAGACCCAGTACTTC. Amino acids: CASSYAETQYF.

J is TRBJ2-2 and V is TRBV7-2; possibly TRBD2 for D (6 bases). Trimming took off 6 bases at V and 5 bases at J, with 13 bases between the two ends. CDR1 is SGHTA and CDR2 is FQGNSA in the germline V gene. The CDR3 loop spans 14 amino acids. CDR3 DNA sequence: TGTGCCAGCAGGCAAGCTGGGGGGACCGGGGAGCTGTTTTTT. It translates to CASRQAGGTGELFF.

Written as DNA, the CDR3 is TGTGCCAGCAGCTTGTCCGGGACAGGCTCCTACGAGCAGTACTTC. Protein sequence: CASSLSGTGSYEQYF. The chain carries TRBV5-4 and TRBJ2-7, with 8 positions matching TRBD1. Germline lookup yields CDR1 SGHNT and CDR2 YYREEE (reference sequence). The CDR3 is 15 residues long. Trimming removed 1 base from V and 0 bases from J; junction bases left unmatched: 3. The full variable domain, rest sourced from reference TRBV5-4 and TRBJ2-7, is ETGVTQSPTHLIKTRGQQVTLRCSSQSGHNTVSWYQQALGQGPQFIFQYYREEENGRGNFPPRFSGLQFPNYSSELNVNALELDDSALYLCASSLSGTGSYEQYFGPGTRLTVT.

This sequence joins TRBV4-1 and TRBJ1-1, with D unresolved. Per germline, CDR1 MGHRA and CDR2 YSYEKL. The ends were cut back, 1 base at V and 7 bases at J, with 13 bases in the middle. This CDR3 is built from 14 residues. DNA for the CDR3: TGCGCCAGCAGCCAAGCATTTGGAGGGAGTGAAGCTTTCTTT. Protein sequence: CASSQAFGGSEAFF.

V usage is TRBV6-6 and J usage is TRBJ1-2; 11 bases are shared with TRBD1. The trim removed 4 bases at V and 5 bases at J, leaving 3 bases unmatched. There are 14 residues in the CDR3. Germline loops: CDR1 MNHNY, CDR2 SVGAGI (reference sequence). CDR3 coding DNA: TGTGCCAGCAGTTCCCGGGACAGGGGGTATGGCTACACCTTC. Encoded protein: CASSSRDRGYGYTF.

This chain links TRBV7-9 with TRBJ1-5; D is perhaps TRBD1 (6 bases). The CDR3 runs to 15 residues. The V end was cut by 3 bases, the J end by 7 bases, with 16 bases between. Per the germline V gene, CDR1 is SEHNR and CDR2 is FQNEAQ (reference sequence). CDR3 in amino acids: CASSFSGRGSQPQHF. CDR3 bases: TGTGCCAGCAGCTTTTCAGGCAGGGGTTCCCAGCCCCAGCATTTT.

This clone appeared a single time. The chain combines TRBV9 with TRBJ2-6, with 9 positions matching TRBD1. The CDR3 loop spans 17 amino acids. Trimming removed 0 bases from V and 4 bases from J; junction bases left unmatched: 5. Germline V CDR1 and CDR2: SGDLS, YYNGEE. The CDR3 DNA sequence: TGTGCCAGCAGCGTAGTAGGACAGGGGAAAGGGGCCAACGTCCTGACTTTC. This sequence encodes CASSVVGQGKGANVLTF. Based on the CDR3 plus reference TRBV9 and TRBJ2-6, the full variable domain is DSGVTQTPKHLITATGQRVTLRCSPRSGDLSVYWYQQSLDQGLQFLIQYYNGEERAKGNILERFSAQQFPDLHSELNLSSLELGDSALYFCASSVVGQGKGANVLTFGAGSRLTVL.

Written as DNA, the CDR3 is TGTGCCAGTAGTGCGCGGGACGGATTCAATCAGCCCCAGCATTTT. It codes for CASSARDGFNQPQHF. This chain links TRBV19 with TRBJ1-5; D is possibly TRBD1 (5 bases). The germline CDR1 and CDR2 sequences are LNHDA and SQIVND (reference sequence). V was cut by 5 bases and J by 3 bases, with 14 bases left in between. CDR3 length: 15 amino acids.

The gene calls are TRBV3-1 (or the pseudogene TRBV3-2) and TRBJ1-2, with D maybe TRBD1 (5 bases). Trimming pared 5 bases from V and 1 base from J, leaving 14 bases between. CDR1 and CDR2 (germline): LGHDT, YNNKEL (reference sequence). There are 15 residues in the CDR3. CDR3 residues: CASSSHSGFNYGYTF. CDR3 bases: TGTGCCAGCAGCTCACATTCAGGGTTTAACTATGGCTACACCTTC.

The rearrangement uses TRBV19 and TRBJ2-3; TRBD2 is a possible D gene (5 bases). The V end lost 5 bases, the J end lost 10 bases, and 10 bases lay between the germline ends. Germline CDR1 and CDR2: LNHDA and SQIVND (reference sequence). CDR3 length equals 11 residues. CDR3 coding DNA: TGTGCCAGTAGTCATAGCGAGGCGCAGTATTTT. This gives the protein CASSHSEAQYF.

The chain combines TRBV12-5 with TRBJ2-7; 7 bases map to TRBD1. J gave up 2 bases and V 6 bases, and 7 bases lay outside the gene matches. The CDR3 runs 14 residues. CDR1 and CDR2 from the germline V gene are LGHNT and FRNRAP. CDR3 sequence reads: CASGSGQPAYEQYF. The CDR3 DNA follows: TGTGCTAGTGGATCGGGACAGCCAGCCTACGAGCAGTACTTC.

The CDR3 DNA is TGTGCCAGCTCACCATTGACGCTGGGCGATGAGCAGTTCTTC. It is translated as CASSPLTLGDEQFF. This chain joins TRBV18 and TRBJ2-1; D not certain. The CDR3 runs 14 residues. Deletions cut 2 bases from V and 8 bases from J, with 13 bases between. Germline lookup yields CDR1 KGHSH and CDR2 LQKENI.

Here the CDR3 DNA reads TGTGCCAGCCGTAGCACCCCAAATTCACCCCTCCACTTT. This codes for CASRSTPNSPLHF. This sequence joins TRBV3-1 (or the pseudogene TRBV3-2) and TRBJ1-6; D is ambiguous. V was pared by 8 bases and J by 7 bases, with 12 bases between. Germline V gives CDR1 LGHDT, CDR2 YNNKEL (reference sequence). The CDR3 runs 13 residues.

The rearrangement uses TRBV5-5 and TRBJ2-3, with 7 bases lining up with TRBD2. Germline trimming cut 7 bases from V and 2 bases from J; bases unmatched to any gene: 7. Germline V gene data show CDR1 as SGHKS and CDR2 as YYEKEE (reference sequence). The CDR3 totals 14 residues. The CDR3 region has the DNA TGTGCCAGCCGCGACGGGGGGACCACAGATACGCAGTATTTT. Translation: CASRDGGTTDTQYF.

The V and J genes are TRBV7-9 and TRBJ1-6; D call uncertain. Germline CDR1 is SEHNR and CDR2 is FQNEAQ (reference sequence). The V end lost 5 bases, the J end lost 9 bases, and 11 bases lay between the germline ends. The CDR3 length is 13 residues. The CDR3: CASSPLRGSPLHF. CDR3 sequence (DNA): TGTGCCAGCAGCCCCCTTCGGGGTTCACCCCTCCACTTT.

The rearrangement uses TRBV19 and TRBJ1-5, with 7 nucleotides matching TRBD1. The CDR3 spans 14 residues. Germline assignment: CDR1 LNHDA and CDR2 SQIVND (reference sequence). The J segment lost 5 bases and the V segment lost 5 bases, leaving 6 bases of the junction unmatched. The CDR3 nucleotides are TGTGCCAGTAGTCGGACAGGTCCTGATCAGCCCCAGCATTTT. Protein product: CASSRTGPDQPQHF. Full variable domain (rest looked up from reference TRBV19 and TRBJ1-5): DGGITQSPKYLFRKEGQNVTLSCEQNLNHDAMYWYRQDPGQGLRLIYYSQIVNDFQKGDIAEGYSVSREKKESFPLTVTSAQKNPTAFYLCASSRTGPDQPQHFGDGTRLSIL.

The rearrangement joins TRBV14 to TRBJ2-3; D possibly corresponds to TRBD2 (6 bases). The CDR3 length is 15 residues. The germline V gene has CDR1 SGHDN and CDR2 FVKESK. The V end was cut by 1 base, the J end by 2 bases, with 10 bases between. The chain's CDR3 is CASSQGPGVTDTQYF. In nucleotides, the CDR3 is TGTGCCAGCAGCCAAGGCCCGGGGGTCACAGATACGCAGTATTTT.

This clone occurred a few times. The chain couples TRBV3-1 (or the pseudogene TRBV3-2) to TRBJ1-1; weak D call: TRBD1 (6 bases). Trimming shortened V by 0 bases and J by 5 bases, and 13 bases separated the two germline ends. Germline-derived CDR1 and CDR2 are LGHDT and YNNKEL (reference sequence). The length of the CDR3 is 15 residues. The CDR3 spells CASSQDVGTRTEAFF. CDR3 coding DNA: TGTGCCAGCAGCCAAGATGTCGGGACAAGGACTGAAGCTTTCTTT.